A single sample is the source of the 5 T cell receptor beta chains below, sequenced in a study of blood T cell repertoires in COVID-19. Sequencing was performed with immunoSEQ multiplex PCR; in TCRdb, only in-frame clones are kept and a portion is missing. This table holds 120,000 or so clones, less than 85% found once. Sequencing used peripheral blood. These receptors originate from a woman over 75 with acute or convalescent COVID-19.

V gene TRBV28 combines with J gene TRBJ2-7; perhaps TRBD1 as D (5 bases). CDR3 length: 15 amino acids. Germline values: CDR1 MDHEN, CDR2 SYDVKM. V lost 4 bases and J 12 bases, leaving 25 bases between the germline ends. In DNA form, the CDR3 reads TGTGCCAGCAGTTCCATAGCCGAGACAGCCGCACCAATGTACTTC. Translation gives CASSSIAETAAPMYF.

This chain connects TRBV5-1 to TRBJ1-2; 7 nucleotides align to TRBD1. This CDR3 is built from 13 residues. J was trimmed by 8 bases and V by 4 bases; bases with no gene match: 8. The germline CDR1 and CDR2 sequences are SGHRS and YFSETQ. The CDR3, as DNA: TGCGCCAGCAGCCCGGAGGGACAGCGGGGCTACACCTTC. This translates into CASSPEGQRGYTF.

This clone was found once. The chain has TRBV7-2 and TRBJ2-5, with D possibly matching TRBD1 (6 bases). With 3 bases removed from V and 4 bases from J, the gap between germline ends came to 18 bases. Germline CDR1 reads SGHTA; CDR2 reads FQGNSA. The CDR3 totals 16 residues. Here the CDR3 reads CASSFGGSVRRETQYF. In DNA, the CDR3 is TGTGCCAGCAGCTTTGGGGGCTCTGTTCGAAGAGAGACCCAGTACTTC.

V usage is TRBV7-2 and J usage is TRBJ2-7; D is possibly TRBD1 (5 bases). This CDR3 contains 13 residues. With 3 bases removed from V and 1 base from J, the gap between germline ends came to 7 bases. Looked up from germline, CDR1 is SGHTA and CDR2 is FQGNSA. The CDR3 nucleotides read TGTGCCAGCAGCTTTCAGGGATCCTACGAGCAGTACTTC. This codes for CASSFQGSYEQYF. Using reference TRBV7-2 and TRBJ2-7 for the parts outside the CDR3, the full variable domain is GAGVSQSPSNKVTEKGKDVELRCDPISGHTALYWYRQSLGQGLEFLIYFQGNSAPDKSGLPSDRFSAERTGGSVSTLTIQRTQQEDSAVYLCASSFQGSYEQYFGPGTRLTVT.

The rearrangement links TRBV5-1 to TRBJ2-3; 13 bases are a match to TRBD2. The J segment lost 5 bases and the V segment lost 0 bases, leaving 0 bases of the junction unmatched. This CDR3 has 15 residues. Germline loops: CDR1 SGHRS, CDR2 YFSETQ. The CDR3 sequence is CASSLGTSGGDTQYF. CDR3 in DNA: TGCGCCAGCAGCTTGGGGACTAGCGGGGGAGATACGCAGTATTTT.